This T cell receptor beta chain was sequenced in a study of neoadjuvant anti-PD-1 for oral cavity cancer. Study at large: Nivolumab at 3 mg/kg was mostly given biweekly, three to four doses, pre-surgery. Study conclusions and caveats: After neoadjuvant nivolumab, PBMC T cell clonality was significantly higher in non-responders than responders.

In the case of this clone: The antigen remains undetermined.

The assay was immunoSEQ multiplex PCR, and TCRdb's table has in-frame clones only and misses some. The data hold 60,000 to 80,000 clones, with approximately 79% observed a single time. The patients had HPV-negative, locally advanced oral cavity squamous cell carcinoma. The CDR3 has 14 residues. V dropped 5 bases and J dropped 7 bases, with 12 bases sitting between them. The germline V gene has CDR1 LNHDA and CDR2 SQIVND (reference sequence). The sample was PBMCs, taken before nivolumab (anti-PD-1) treatment. J is TRBJ1-6 and V is TRBV19, with unresolved D. The TCR was taken from a person aged 35 to 85 with oral cavity squamous cell carcinoma. CDR3 in amino acids: CASSYMVGNSPLHF. The CDR3 DNA is TGTGCCAGTAGTTACATGGTCGGGAATTCACCCCTCCACTTT.